This T cell receptor (beta chain) derives from a study of CD8+ T cells in alopecia areata. On the study more broadly: It was oral tofacitinib, at 5 to 10 mg twice daily, that treated patients received. General observations from the study: One nonresponder leaves baseline CD8+ expansion's link to response uncertain.

Indicated treatment: oral pan-JAK inhibitor, 5-10 mg twice daily. Collection of lesional scalp punch biopsies and peripheral blood was performed in alopecia areata patients. Isolated RNA was reverse transcribed into cDNA used as the sequencing template. The assay was immunoSEQ multiplex PCR, and TCRdb's table has in-frame clones only and misses some. The sample holds 130,000 or so clones, about 59% seen once. This clone has only a few counts. No antigen is known for it. Germline V gene data show CDR1 as ENHRY and CDR2 as SYGVKD. The CDR3 sequence is 13 residues long. Trimming left V 0 bases short and J 4 bases short, with 6 bases between.

Sequenced here: CD4+ T cells sorted from blood, sampled at week 4, from a patient treated with tofacitinib. The chain joins TRBV10-3 to TRBJ1-1; D remains ambiguous. The sequence was collected from a human donor with alopecia areata. The CDR3 region is CAISESAATEAFF. CDR3 nucleotides: TGTGCCATCAGTGAGTCGGCAGCCACTGAAGCTTTCTTT.